The 6 T cell receptor beta chains presented below share a single source sample, sequenced in a study of shared clonotypes between healthy human individuals. Repertoires were generated with immunoSEQ multiplex PCR, while TCRdb's copy carries only in-frame clones and drops some. The data contain nearly 2 million clones, roughly 94% of them singletons. Naive-designated CD8 cells lacked CD45RO, were positively enriched for CCR7, and omitted terminally differentiated effector memory CD45RA+ cells. Sequencing used naive CD8+ T cells sorted from blood. The source of these receptors is a man younger than 35 in good health.

With respect to this clone: The sample holds other DNA sequences that translate to the same CDR3. The rearrangement links TRBV27 to TRBJ2-1; TRBD2 matches 9 bases. The CDR3 has 15 residues. Losses at the gene ends were 6 bases for V and 0 bases for J; bases not matched to a gene: 3. The germline V gene has CDR1 MNHEY and CDR2 SMNVEV (reference sequence). The CDR3 protein is CASSFSGSSYNEQFF. Written as DNA, the CDR3 is TGTGCCAGCAGCTTTAGCGGGAGCTCCTACAATGAGCAGTTCTTC.

Here the CDR3 DNA reads TGTGCCAGCAGCGTAGTATTGACAGGGATCACCGGGGAGCTGTTTTTT. Its translation is CASSVVLTGITGELFF. The V and J genes are TRBV9 and TRBJ2-2; 7 positions agree with TRBD1. The CDR3 is made up of 16 amino acids. Germline loops: CDR1 SGDLS, CDR2 YYNGEE. V lost 0 bases to trimming and J lost 4 bases; unmatched junction nucleotides: 6.

The CDR3: CASSDGTGTGDQPQHF. CDR3 nucleotides: TGTGCCAGCTCAGACGGGACCGGGACAGGGGATCAGCCCCAGCATTTT. The gene calls are TRBV18 and TRBJ1-5; 10 bases line up with TRBD1. The CDR3 length is 16 residues. Germline CDR1 KGHSH, CDR2 LQKENI. The V and J ends lost 5 bases and 5 bases, in that order; junction bases with no gene match: 9.

The DNA of the CDR3 is TGTGCCAGCAGCTCGGTGCGAGGGGAGATCCCCTACAATGAGCAGTTCTTC. It encodes CASSSVRGEIPYNEQFF. The J gene is TRBJ2-1, the V gene TRBV5-6; D is possibly TRBD1 or TRBD2 (5 bases each). Trimming left V 3 bases short and J 2 bases short, with 18 bases between. The CDR3 is 17 residues long. Germline V gene lookup returns CDR1 SGHDT and CDR2 YYEEEE.

Comments on this clone: This CDR3 is also generated by other DNA sequences in the sample. The V gene is TRBV11-2, the J gene TRBJ2-7; D uncertain. The germline V and J ends were trimmed by 5 bases and 4 bases, with 6 bases remaining between them. Germline CDR1 and CDR2: SGHAT and FQNNGV. The length of the CDR3 is 11 residues. CDR3 DNA: TGTGCCAGCAGCCCTAGGTACGAGCAGTACTTC. This codes for CASSPRYEQYF.

V and J are TRBV11-2 and TRBJ2-1; TRBD2 matches at 11 bases. The germline V gene encodes CDR1 SGHAT and CDR2 FQNNGV. With 5 bases clipped from V and 7 bases from J, the junction kept 16 bases outside the gene matches. The CDR3 totals 18 residues. CDR3 DNA sequence: TGTGCCAGCAGCCCCCGACTAGCGGGAAACCGTCTCGAGAATGAGCAGTTCTTC. Protein: CASSPRLAGNRLENEQFF.